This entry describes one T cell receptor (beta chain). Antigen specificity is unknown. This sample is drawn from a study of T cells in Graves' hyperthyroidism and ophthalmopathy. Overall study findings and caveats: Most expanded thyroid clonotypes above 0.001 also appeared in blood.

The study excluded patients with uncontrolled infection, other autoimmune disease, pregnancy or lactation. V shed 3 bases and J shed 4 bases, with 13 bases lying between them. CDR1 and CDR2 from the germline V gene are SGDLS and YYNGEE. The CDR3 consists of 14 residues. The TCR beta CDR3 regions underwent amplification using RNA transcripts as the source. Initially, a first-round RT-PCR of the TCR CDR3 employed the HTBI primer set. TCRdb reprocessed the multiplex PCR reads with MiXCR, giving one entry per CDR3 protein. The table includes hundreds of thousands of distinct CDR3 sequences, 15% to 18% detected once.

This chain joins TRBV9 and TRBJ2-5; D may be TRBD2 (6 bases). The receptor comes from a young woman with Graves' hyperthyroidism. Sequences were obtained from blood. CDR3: CASSAGEVSETQYF. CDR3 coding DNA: TGTGCCAGCAGCGCCGGGGAGGTGTCAGAGACCCAGTACTTC.